This T cell receptor beta chain was recorded in a study of cytomegalovirus exposure and HLA in healthy donors. For the study at large: Both the approximately 120 validation repertoires and the approximately 640 first-cohort repertoires used the same platform, as reported by a later analysis. Study-wide results and limits: TCR beta chains numbering 150 to 200 were designated cytomegalovirus-associated. Rare TCR sequences dominated, though some public TCRs recurred in many donors.

This clone occurred once. Its cognate antigen is unknown. The donors were members of the approximately 130-subject validation cohort (separate from the roughly 700-subject first cohort). Using immunoSEQ multiplex PCR, the repertoire was profiled, and TCRdb retains in-frame clones only, with some absent. The data hold around 70,000 clones, with roughly 94% observed a single time. Material: PBMCs. The source of this sequence is a woman aged 18-30 years in good health and CMV-seropositive.

CDR3: CASSEAGNMNTEAFF. The CDR3 region has the DNA TGTGCCAGCAGTGAAGCTGGCAATATGAACACTGAAGCTTTCTTT. The J gene is TRBJ1-1, the V gene TRBV2; D uncertain. Per germline, CDR1 SNHLY and CDR2 FYNNEI. The CDR3 has 15 amino acids. Deletions cut 0 bases from V and 0 bases from J, with 8 bases between.